Presented here are 14 T cell receptor beta chains from one specimen sequenced in a study of blood T cell repertoires in COVID-19. Clones were read by immunoSEQ multiplex PCR, and TCRdb kept only the in-frame ones, dropping some. This table has around 94,000 clones, roughly nine tenths appearing once. Sequencing was carried out using peripheral blood. These receptor sequences come from a man aged 50 to 59 with active COVID-19.

There are a few counts of this clone. The rearrangement joins TRBV20-1 to TRBJ2-7; the match to TRBD2 covers 9 bases. Per germline, CDR1 DFQATT and CDR2 SNEGSKA (reference sequence). CDR3 length: 14 amino acids. Trimming removed 3 bases from V and 2 bases from J; junction bases left unmatched: 5. The CDR3 reads CSASSLAGTYEQYF. CDR3 bases: TGCAGTGCTAGTAGTCTAGCGGGGACCTACGAGCAGTACTTC.

The chain employs TRBV11-2 and TRBJ2-3, with a weak D call TRBD2 (5 bases). Trimming stripped 5 bases from V and 3 bases from J, with 12 bases between. Germline V lookup: CDR1 SGHAT, CDR2 FQNNGV. The CDR3 totals 14 residues. The CDR3 nucleotides are TGTGCCAGCAGCCCGGGGTCCCTTACAGATACGCAGTATTTT. It codes for CASSPGSLTDTQYF.

The rearrangement uses TRBV3-1 (or the pseudogene TRBV3-2) and TRBJ1-5; tentative D call: TRBD1 (6 bases). Looked up from germline, CDR1 is LGHDT and CDR2 is YNNKEL (reference sequence). The V gene lost 4 bases and the J gene lost 5 bases, with 9 bases spanning the gap. The CDR3 totals 13 residues. CDR3 sequence reads: CASSPRTDQPQHF. CDR3 coding DNA: TGTGCCAGCAGCCCCCGGACAGATCAGCCCCAGCATTTT.

In this sample, this clone turned up a few times. The chain links TRBV19 to TRBJ1-6; a weak D match, TRBD1 (5 bases). This CDR3 has 12 amino acids. CDR1 is LNHDA and CDR2 is SQIVND in the germline V gene (reference sequence). V lost 10 bases to trimming and J lost 5 bases, with 9 bases between them. The CDR3 loop reads CATQGHNSPLHF. Written as DNA, the CDR3 is TGTGCCACCCAGGGCCATAATTCACCCCTCCACTTT.

The chain joins TRBV10-2 to TRBJ2-5; a possible D gene is TRBD2 (6 bases). The CDR3 covers 18 residues. V was clipped by 0 bases and J by 3 bases, with 20 bases between them. Per the germline V gene, CDR1 is WSHSY and CDR2 is SAAADI. In DNA, the CDR3 is TGCGCCAGCAGTGAGTCGAGTAATTGGCGGGGTATGAAAGAGACCCAGTACTTC. Its translation: CASSESSNWRGMKETQYF.

The chain uses TRBV24-1 and TRBJ2-2, with TRBD1 matching over 7 bases. J lost 7 bases, V lost 6 bases, and 4 bases had no gene match. The germline V gene has CDR1 KGHDR and CDR2 SFDVKD. The CDR3 extends over 13 amino acids. CDR3 nucleotide sequence: TGTGCCACCAGTCCTAGGGGGCTCGGGGAGCTGTTTTTT. Encoded protein: CATSPRGLGELFF.

This clone was counted only a few times. The chain is built from TRBV19 and TRBJ2-1; 9 bases align to TRBD2. Per the germline V gene, CDR1 is LNHDA and CDR2 is SQIVND (reference sequence). The length of the CDR3 is 15 residues. Trimming took 3 bases from V and 7 from J; bases not matched to a gene: 7. The chain's CDR3 is CASSIVGGGVNEQFF. CDR3 nucleotide sequence: TGTGCCAGTAGTATTGTTGGCGGGGGGGTTAATGAGCAGTTCTTC. The variable domain in full, with the rest retrieved from reference TRBV19 and TRBJ2-1, is DGGITQSPKYLFRKEGQNVTLSCEQNLNHDAMYWYRQDPGQGLRLIYYSQIVNDFQKGDIAEGYSVSREKKESFPLTVTSAQKNPTAFYLCASSIVGGGVNEQFFGPGTRLTVL.

The chain couples TRBV6-5 to TRBJ2-7; D is unclear. The germline CDR1 and CDR2 sequences are MNHEY and SVGAGI. The V end was cut by 7 bases, the J end by 5 bases, with 9 bases between. The CDR3 has 11 amino acids. CDR3 nucleotides: TGTGCCAGCACGAGGCAGAACGAGCAGTACTTC. This gives the protein CASTRQNEQYF.

This sequence joins TRBV2 and TRBJ1-2; possibly TRBD1 for D (5 bases). CDR1 is SNHLY and CDR2 is FYNNEI in the germline V gene. This CDR3 contains 12 residues. Trimming cost V 6 bases and J 8 bases, with 13 bases left between them. The CDR3 region is CASRGGATGYTF. The CDR3 nucleotides are TGTGCCAGCAGGGGAGGGGCGACGGGCTACACCTTC.

CDR3: CARGREVAGELFF. The CDR3 DNA reads TGTGCCAGGGGCAGGGAGGTCGCCGGGGAGCTGTTTTTT. The V and J genes are TRBV7-9 and TRBJ2-2, with a possible D match to TRBD2 (6 bases). In germline, CDR1 is SEHNR, CDR2 FQNEAQ (reference sequence). Trimming removed 9 bases at V and 6 bases at J, with 14 bases between. This CDR3 is built from 13 residues.

This clone was seen more than once but under ten times. V usage is TRBV5-4 and J usage is TRBJ2-7; D might be TRBD1 (6 bases). Germline V gene sequence: CDR1 SGHNT, CDR2 YYREEE (reference sequence). Trimming removed 4 bases at V and 7 bases at J, with 27 bases between. The CDR3 contains 17 residues. CDR3 nucleotides: TGTGCCAGCAGCGGTGGGAAGACAGGATCGGGGCCTAGGGAGCAGTACTTC. Translation gives CASSGGKTGSGPREQYF.

The chain couples TRBV7-6 to TRBJ1-4, with a tentative D call TRBD1 (6 bases). Trimming stripped 2 bases from V and 3 bases from J, with 10 bases between. This CDR3 contains 15 residues. Germline-derived CDR1 and CDR2 are SGHVS and FNYEAQ. CDR3 sequence (DNA): TGTGCCAGCAGCTTAAACAGGGCGGCTAATGAAAAACTGTTTTTT. Its translation is CASSLNRAANEKLFF.

The chain recombines TRBV5-1 with TRBJ1-3; 9 nucleotides match TRBD1. Trimming took 0 bases from V and 1 from J; bases not matched to a gene: 2. The CDR3 is 16 residues long. Germline CDR1 SGHRS, CDR2 YFSETQ. The CDR3 DNA is TGCGCCAGCAGCTTGGACAGGGGGCTATCTGGAAACACCATATATTTT. Protein product: CASSLDRGLSGNTIYF.

The chain is built from TRBV7-7 and TRBJ2-3, with TRBD2 matching 12 bases. CDR1 and CDR2 from the germline V gene are SSHAT and FNYEAQ (reference sequence). The CDR3 spans 16 residues. After removal of 5 bases from V and 2 bases from J, the junction contained 5 bases not matched to a gene. For the CDR3, the DNA is TGTGCCAGCAGCCCCGGGACTAGCGGGTTCACAGATACGCAGTATTTT. Its translation is CASSPGTSGFTDTQYF.